This T cell receptor beta chain was observed in a study of blood T cells in healthy people across ages. The CDR3 spans 15 residues. Germline V lookup: CDR1 MNHEY, CDR2 SVGEGT. After removal of 6 bases from V and 9 bases from J, the junction contained 9 bases not matched to a gene. With a J-beta primer mix and a sample-barcoded 5' primer, a second PCR ran about 7 to 12 cycles. MiXCR, run by TCRdb on the 5' RACE reads, gives a single entry per CDR3 protein. This table has around 1.5 million distinct CDR3 sequences, roughly 64% appearing once. The TCR sequence derives from a young man in good health. The chain links TRBV6-2 or TRBV6-3 to TRBJ2-1; the match to TRBD2 covers 12 bases. Sequences were obtained from blood. CDR3 nucleotide sequence: TGTGCCAGCAGCCTCGGACTAGCGGGGAGGCGTGAGCAGTTCTTC. This sequence encodes CASSLGLAGRREQFF.